A single sample is the source of the 18 T cell receptor beta chains below, sequenced in a study of shared clonotypes between healthy human individuals. Clones were sequenced by immunoSEQ multiplex PCR, and TCRdb holds only the in-frame ones, with some missing. Of some 2.3 million clones in the sample, about 92% are singletons; the top ten hold roughly 0.36%. Sequenced input: naive CD4+ T cells from PBMCs. Subset: CD45RA+ positively selected. The receptors derive from a man between 18 and 35 years old in good health. Some clones in this sample may be carry-over from other donors' samples.

This clone came up once. The chain joins TRBV11-2 to TRBJ2-7; a weak D match, TRBD1 (5 bases). V was clipped by 6 bases and J by 5 bases, with 17 bases between them. The CDR3 spans 14 residues. Germline V CDR1 and CDR2: SGHAT, FQNNGV. DNA for the CDR3: TGTGCCAGCAGACGAAGCTTTATAGGGGACGAGCAGTACTTC. Translated, it gives CASRRSFIGDEQYF. The full variable domain, with the rest looked up from reference TRBV11-2 and TRBJ2-7, is EAGVAQSPRYKIIEKRQSVAFWCNPISGHATLYWYQQILGQGPKLLIQFQNNGVVDDSQLPKDRFSAERLKGVDSTLKIQPAKLEDSAVYLCASRRSFIGDEQYFGPGTRLTVT.

The V and J genes are TRBV15 and TRBJ2-1; TRBD2 is a possible D gene (6 bases). V lost 6 bases and J 9 bases, leaving 21 bases between the germline ends. CDR1 is LNHNV and CDR2 is YYDKDF in the germline V gene (reference sequence). The CDR3 loop spans 15 amino acids. Here the CDR3 DNA reads TGTGCCACCAGTGAACGGGGGACGCCAAGGGGTGAGCAGTTCTTC. This encodes CATSERGTPRGEQFF.

J is TRBJ1-1 and V is TRBV27; no clear D. Germline CDR1 is MNHEY and CDR2 is SMNVEV (reference sequence). This CDR3 region has 16 residues. V lost 2 bases to trimming and J lost 2 bases, with 15 bases between them. For the CDR3, the DNA is TGTGCCAGCAGTTTAGGTTTCGGAACGGGAAACACTGAAGCTTTCTTT. Amino acid sequence: CASSLGFGTGNTEAFF.

This clone has only a few counts. The same CDR3 can be traced to other DNA sequences in this sample. This chain uses TRBV9 with TRBJ2-1; TRBD2 matches 13 bases. The ends lost 2 bases at V and 0 bases at J; junction bases unmatched: 2. This CDR3 has 17 residues. The germline gives CDR1 SGDLS, CDR2 YYNGEE. The CDR3 here is CASSVGLAGSSYNEQFF. CDR3 DNA: TGTGCCAGCAGCGTGGGACTAGCGGGGAGCTCCTACAATGAGCAGTTCTTC.

This sequence joins TRBV7-2 and TRBJ2-3, with 8 bases fitting TRBD2. V gave up 5 bases and J gave up 2 bases; unmatched junction bases: 9. Germline-derived CDR1 and CDR2 are SGHTA and FQGNSA. There are 16 residues in the CDR3. DNA for the CDR3: TGTGCCAGCAGCCCCCAACTAGCGGAAAACACAGATACGCAGTATTTT. It yields the protein CASSPQLAENTDTQYF.

V and J are TRBV13 and TRBJ2-3, with TRBD1 identical over 8 bases. The CDR3 extends over 13 amino acids. Germline CDR1 reads PRHDT; CDR2 reads FYEKMQ (reference sequence). The ends lost 6 bases at V and 6 bases at J; junction bases unmatched: 5. The CDR3 DNA follows: TGTGCCAGCAGACTTCAGGGGGCGGATACGCAGTATTTT. Residues: CASRLQGADTQYF.

A single count supports this clone. The chain recombines TRBV6-5 with TRBJ2-6; D is undetermined. V shed 6 bases and J shed 0 bases, with 6 bases lying between them. Germline CDR1 and CDR2: MNHEY and SVGAGI. The length of the CDR3 is 14 residues. CDR3 coding DNA: TGTGCCAGCAGCTTCGGCTCTGGGGCCAACGTCCTGACTTTC. Its translation: CASSFGSGANVLTF.

The V call is TRBV11-3, the J call TRBJ2-2; maybe TRBD1 (5 bases). The germline CDR1 and CDR2 sequences are SGHNT and YENEEA. The ends were cut back, 5 bases at V and 1 base at J, with 11 bases in the middle. The CDR3 has 15 residues. CDR3 sequence reads: CASSRGGQNTGELFF. CDR3 DNA: TGTGCCAGCAGCCGCGGCGGACAGAACACCGGGGAGCTGTTTTTT. The full variable domain, rest sourced from reference TRBV11-3 and TRBJ2-2, is EAGVVQSPRYKIIEKKQPVAFWCNPISGHNTLYWYLQNLGQGPELLIRYENEEAVDDSQLPKDRFSAERLKGVDSTLKIQPAELGDSAVYLCASSRGGQNTGELFFGEGSRLTVL.

This clone was found once. The V and J genes are TRBV5-6 and TRBJ1-2, with 8 bases fitting TRBD1. After removal of 3 bases from V and 7 bases from J, the junction contained 14 bases not matched to a gene. This CDR3 region has 16 residues. CDR1 and CDR2 from the germline V gene are SGHDT and YYEEEE. CDR3 sequence reads: CASSWAGTGLGAGYTF. The CDR3 DNA is TGTGCCAGCAGCTGGGCCGGGACAGGCCTCGGGGCTGGCTACACCTTC.

The genes are TRBV30 and TRBJ2-2; D is uncertain. The length of the CDR3 is 16 residues. V lost 1 base, J lost 2 bases, and 14 bases lay in between. CDR1 and CDR2 from the germline V gene are GTSNPN and SVGIG (reference sequence). The CDR3 DNA follows: TGTGCCTGGAGTGCCCAACCTCACGCAAACACCGGGGAGCTGTTTTTT. Translation gives CAWSAQPHANTGELFF.

The V and J genes are TRBV5-4 and TRBJ2-1, with TRBD1 identical over 8 bases. J was trimmed by 8 bases and V by 3 bases; bases with no gene match: 7. Per germline, CDR1 SGHNT and CDR2 YYREEE (reference sequence). The CDR3 loop spans 14 amino acids. The DNA for the CDR3 is TGTGCCAGCAGCTCTGCTGACAGGGGCGATGAGCAGTTCTTC. It translates to CASSSADRGDEQFF.

Remarks on this clone: Sequence at one end of the junction differs from germline and may be a read error. V gene TRBV5-1 combines with J gene TRBJ1-3; D is perhaps TRBD1 (6 bases). The CDR3 is made up of 15 amino acids. Germline loops: CDR1 SGHRS, CDR2 YFSETQ. The CDR3 DNA is TGCGCCAGCAGCTTGGGAGTTCAGACAGGAAAGACCATATATTTT. Residues: CASSLGVQTGKTIYF.

The rearrangement joins TRBV29-1 to TRBJ2-3; TRBD1 aligns across 7 bases. The CDR3 spans 12 residues. V lost 6 bases and J lost 3; bases outside the gene matches: 3. Germline V gene lookup returns CDR1 SQVTM and CDR2 ANQGSEA. The CDR3 DNA sequence: TGCAGCGTAGGGGGCGAAACAGATACGCAGTATTTT. Its protein product is CSVGGETDTQYF.

V and J are TRBV4-1 and TRBJ2-7; D possibly corresponds to TRBD2 (5 bases). The V gene lost 1 base and the J gene lost 6 bases, with 16 bases spanning the gap. The V gene's germline CDR1 is MGHRA and CDR2 YSYEKL. The CDR3 contains 15 residues. The CDR3: CASSQGEGLLSEQYF. DNA of the CDR3: TGCGCCAGCAGCCAAGGCGAGGGCCTCCTTAGCGAGCAGTACTTC.

This chain connects TRBV28 to TRBJ1-6; 7 nucleotides match TRBD1. The CDR3 contains 14 residues. Trimming took 8 bases from V and 1 from J; bases not matched to a gene: 2. Germline CDR1 and CDR2: MDHEN and SYDVKM. DNA for the CDR3: TGTGCCAGCGACAGGGAGTCCTATAATTCACCCCTCCACTTT. Amino acid sequence: CASDRESYNSPLHF.

The CDR3 coding sequence is TGTGCCAGCTCACGAGACAGGGGGGACGAAAAACTGTTTTTT. It translates to CASSRDRGDEKLFF. The rearrangement joins TRBV18 to TRBJ1-4, with 9 nucleotides matching TRBD1. V gave up 4 bases and J gave up 8 bases; unmatched junction bases: 5. This CDR3 region has 14 residues. CDR1 is KGHSH, CDR2 LQKENI, per germline.

The chain is built from TRBV5-5 and TRBJ2-7; D may be TRBD1 (7 bases). V lost 5 bases and J lost 2, with 20 bases in between. Germline V lookup: CDR1 SGHKS, CDR2 YYEKEE (reference sequence). The CDR3 sequence is 16 residues long. The CDR3 spells CASSPLEGARTYEQYF. The CDR3, as DNA: TGTGCCAGCAGTCCGTTGGAGGGGGCCAGGACCTACGAGCAGTACTTC.

V is TRBV6-6 and J is TRBJ1-1; 8 nucleotides align to TRBD1. The length of the CDR3 is 16 residues. The germline V gene encodes CDR1 MNHNY and CDR2 SVGAGI (reference sequence). J gave up 4 bases and V 6 bases, and 13 bases lay outside the gene matches. CDR3 coding DNA: TGTGCCAGCAGAATATTTTCAGGGGGCGTCGGCACTGAAGCTTTCTTT. It encodes CASRIFSGGVGTEAFF.